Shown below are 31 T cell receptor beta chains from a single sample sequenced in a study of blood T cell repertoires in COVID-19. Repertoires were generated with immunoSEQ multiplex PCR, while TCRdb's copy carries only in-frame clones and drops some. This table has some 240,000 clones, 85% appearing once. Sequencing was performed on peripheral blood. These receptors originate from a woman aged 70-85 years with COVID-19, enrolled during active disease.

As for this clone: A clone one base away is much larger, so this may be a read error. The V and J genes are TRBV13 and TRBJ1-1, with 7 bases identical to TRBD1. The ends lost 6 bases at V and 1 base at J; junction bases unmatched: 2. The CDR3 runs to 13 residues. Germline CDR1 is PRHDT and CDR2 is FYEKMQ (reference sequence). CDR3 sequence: CASSRQGNTEAFF. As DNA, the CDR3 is TGTGCCAGCAGTCGACAGGGGAACACTGAAGCTTTCTTT.

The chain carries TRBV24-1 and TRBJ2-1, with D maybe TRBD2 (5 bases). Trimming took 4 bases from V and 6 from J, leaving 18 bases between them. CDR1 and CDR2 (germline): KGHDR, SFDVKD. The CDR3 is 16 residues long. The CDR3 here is CATSDPAQRNLNEQFF. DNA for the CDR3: TGTGCCACCAGTGACCCCGCCCAGCGGAACCTCAATGAGCAGTTCTTC.

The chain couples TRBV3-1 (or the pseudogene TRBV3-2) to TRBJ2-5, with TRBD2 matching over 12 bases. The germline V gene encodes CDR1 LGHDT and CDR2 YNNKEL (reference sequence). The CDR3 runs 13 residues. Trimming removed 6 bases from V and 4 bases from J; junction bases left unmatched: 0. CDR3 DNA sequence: TGTGCCAGCAGACTAGCGGGAGGAGAGACCCAGTACTTC. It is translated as CASRLAGGETQYF.

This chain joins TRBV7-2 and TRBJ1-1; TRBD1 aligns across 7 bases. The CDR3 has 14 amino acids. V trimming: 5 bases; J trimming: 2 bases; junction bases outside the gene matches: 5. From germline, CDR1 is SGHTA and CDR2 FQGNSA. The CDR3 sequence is CASSPRQGNTEAFF. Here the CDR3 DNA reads TGTGCCAGCAGCCCTAGACAGGGAAACACTGAAGCTTTCTTT.

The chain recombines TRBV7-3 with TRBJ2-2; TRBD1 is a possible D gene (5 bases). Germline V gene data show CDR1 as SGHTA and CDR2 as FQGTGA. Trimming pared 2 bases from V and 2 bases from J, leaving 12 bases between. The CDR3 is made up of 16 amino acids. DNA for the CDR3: TGTGCCAGCAGCTTATATGGCAGGGCCAACACCGGGGAGCTGTTTTTT. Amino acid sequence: CASSLYGRANTGELFF.

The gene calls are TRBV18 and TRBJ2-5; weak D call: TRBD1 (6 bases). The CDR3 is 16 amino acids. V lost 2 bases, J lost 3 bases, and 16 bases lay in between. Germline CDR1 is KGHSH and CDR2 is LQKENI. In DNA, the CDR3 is TGTGCCAGCTCACCATTGTCCGGAGCAGGGGAAGAGACCCAGTACTTC. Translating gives CASSPLSGAGEETQYF.

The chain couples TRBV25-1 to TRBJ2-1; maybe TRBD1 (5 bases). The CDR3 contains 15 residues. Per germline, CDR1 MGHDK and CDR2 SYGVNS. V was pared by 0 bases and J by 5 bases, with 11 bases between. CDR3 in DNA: TGTGCCAGCAGTGAATATAGGGGTGGGAACAATGAGCAGTTCTTC. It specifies CASSEYRGGNNEQFF.

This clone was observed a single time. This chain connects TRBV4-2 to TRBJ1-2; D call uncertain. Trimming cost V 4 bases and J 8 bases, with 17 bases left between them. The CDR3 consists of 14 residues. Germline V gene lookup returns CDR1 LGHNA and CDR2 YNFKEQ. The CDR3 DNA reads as TGTGCCAGCAGCCGAGACACGGGGAGAGGGGGCTACACCTTC. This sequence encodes CASSRDTGRGGYTF.

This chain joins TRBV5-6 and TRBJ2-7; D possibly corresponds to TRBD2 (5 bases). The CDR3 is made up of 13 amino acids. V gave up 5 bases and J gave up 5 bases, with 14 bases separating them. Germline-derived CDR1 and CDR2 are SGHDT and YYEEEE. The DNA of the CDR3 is TGTGCCAGCAGGACTATAGCTTACGACGAGCAGTACTTC. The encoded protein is CASRTIAYDEQYF. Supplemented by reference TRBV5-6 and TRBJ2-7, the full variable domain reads DAGVTQSPTHLIKTRGQQVTLRCSPKSGHDTVSWYQQALGQGPQFIFQYYEEEERQRGNFPDRFSGHQFPNYSSELNVNALLLGDSALYLCASRTIAYDEQYFGPGTRLTVT.

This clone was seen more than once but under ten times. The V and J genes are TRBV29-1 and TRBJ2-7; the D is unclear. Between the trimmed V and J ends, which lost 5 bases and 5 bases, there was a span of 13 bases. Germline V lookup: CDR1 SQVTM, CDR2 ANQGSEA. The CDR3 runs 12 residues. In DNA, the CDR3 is TGCAGCGTTCTGGTTAGGAGAAACGAGCAGTACTTC. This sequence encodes CSVLVRRNEQYF.

The CDR3 coding sequence is TGTGCCAGCAAGACAGGGCTGACTAATGAAAAACTGTTTTTT. It encodes CASKTGLTNEKLFF. The V and J genes are TRBV6-5 and TRBJ1-4, with TRBD1 matching over 7 bases. From germline, CDR1 is MNHEY and CDR2 SVGAGI. This CDR3 has 14 amino acids. V was pared by 7 bases and J by 2 bases, with 4 bases of the junction left unmatched.

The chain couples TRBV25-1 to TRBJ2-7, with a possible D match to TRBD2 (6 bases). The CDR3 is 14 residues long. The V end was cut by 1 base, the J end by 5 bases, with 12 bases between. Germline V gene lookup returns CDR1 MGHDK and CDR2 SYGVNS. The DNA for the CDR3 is TGTGCCAGCAGTGAATGGGAGGTCCCCCACGAGCAGTACTTC. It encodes CASSEWEVPHEQYF.

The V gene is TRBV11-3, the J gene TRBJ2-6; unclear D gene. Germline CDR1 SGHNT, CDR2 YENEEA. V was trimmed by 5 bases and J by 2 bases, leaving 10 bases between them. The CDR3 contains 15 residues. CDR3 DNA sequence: TGTGCCAGCAGCCCCGGTAACCCTGGGGCCAACGTCCTGACTTTC. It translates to CASSPGNPGANVLTF.

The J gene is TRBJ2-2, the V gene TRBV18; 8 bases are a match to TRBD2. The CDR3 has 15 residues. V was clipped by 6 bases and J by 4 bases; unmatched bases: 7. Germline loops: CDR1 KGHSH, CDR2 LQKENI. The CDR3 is CASSLSGTPTGELFF. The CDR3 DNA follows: TGTGCCAGCTCCCTTAGCGGGACGCCCACCGGGGAGCTGTTTTTT.

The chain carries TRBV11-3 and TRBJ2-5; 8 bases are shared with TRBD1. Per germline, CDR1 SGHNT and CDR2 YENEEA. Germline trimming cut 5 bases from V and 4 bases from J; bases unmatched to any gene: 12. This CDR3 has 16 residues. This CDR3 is CASSISTGALIETQYF. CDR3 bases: TGTGCCAGCAGCATTTCGACAGGGGCCCTAATAGAGACCCAGTACTTC.

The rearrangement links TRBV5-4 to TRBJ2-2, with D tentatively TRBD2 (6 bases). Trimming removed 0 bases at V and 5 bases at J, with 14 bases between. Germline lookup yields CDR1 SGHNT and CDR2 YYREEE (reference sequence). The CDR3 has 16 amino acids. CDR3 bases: TGTGCCAGCAGCTTGGGGCCGGGGGTGGAGACCGGGGAGCTGTTTTTT. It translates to CASSLGPGVETGELFF.

The CDR3 nucleotides are TGTGCCAGCAGTGAAATAGGGGGCCCCACAGATACGCAGTATTTT. Protein: CASSEIGGPTDTQYF. The V call is TRBV25-1, the J call TRBJ2-3; TRBD1 matches 7 bases. Trimming cost V 2 bases and J 2 bases; bases outside gene matches: 4. Germline CDR1 and CDR2: MGHDK and SYGVNS. This CDR3 comprises 15 residues.

CDR3 sequence (DNA): TGTGCCAGCAGTGACTTGGGACAGGGAAACCAGCCCCAGCATTTT. Translated: CASSDLGQGNQPQHF. This chain connects TRBV6-4 to TRBJ1-5; 9 bases line up with TRBD1. Per germline, CDR1 MRHNA and CDR2 SNTAGT. This CDR3 region has 15 residues. Unmatched junction bases numbered 5, after V lost 1 base and J lost 7 bases.

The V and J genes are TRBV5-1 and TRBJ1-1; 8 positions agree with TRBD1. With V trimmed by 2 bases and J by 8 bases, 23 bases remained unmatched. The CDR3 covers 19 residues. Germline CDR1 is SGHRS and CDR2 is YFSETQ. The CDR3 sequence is CASSLPGQVVAMNKDEAFF. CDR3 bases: TGCGCCAGCAGCTTACCGGGACAGGTGGTTGCCATGAACAAGGACGAAGCTTTCTTT.

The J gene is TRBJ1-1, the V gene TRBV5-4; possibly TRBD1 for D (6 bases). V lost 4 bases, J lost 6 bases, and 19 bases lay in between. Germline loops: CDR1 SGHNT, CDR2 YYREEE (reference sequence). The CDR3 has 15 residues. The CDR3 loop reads CASSLGGGGNPEAFF. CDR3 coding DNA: TGTGCCAGCAGCCTTGGGGGGGGCGGTAACCCTGAAGCTTTCTTT.

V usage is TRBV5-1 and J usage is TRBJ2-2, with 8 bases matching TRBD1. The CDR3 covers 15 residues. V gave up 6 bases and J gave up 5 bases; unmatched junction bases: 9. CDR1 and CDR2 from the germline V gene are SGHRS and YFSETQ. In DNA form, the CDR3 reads TGCGCCAGCACCCATGACAGGGGACATACCGGGGAGCTGTTTTTT. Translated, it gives CASTHDRGHTGELFF.

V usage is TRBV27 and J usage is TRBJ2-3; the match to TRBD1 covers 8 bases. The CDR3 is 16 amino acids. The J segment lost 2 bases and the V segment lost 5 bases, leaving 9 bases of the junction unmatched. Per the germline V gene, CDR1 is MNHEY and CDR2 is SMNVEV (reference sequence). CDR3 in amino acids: CASSPMRTGPTDTQYF. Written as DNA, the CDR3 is TGTGCCAGCAGTCCAATGAGGACAGGGCCCACAGATACGCAGTATTTT.

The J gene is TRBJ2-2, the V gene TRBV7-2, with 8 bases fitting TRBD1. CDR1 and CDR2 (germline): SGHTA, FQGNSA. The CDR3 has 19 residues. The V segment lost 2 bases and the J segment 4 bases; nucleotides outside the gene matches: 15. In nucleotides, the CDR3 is TGTGCCAGCAGCTTATCTGGGCCTCAGGGGGCGGGAATCACCGGGGAGCTGTTTTTT. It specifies CASSLSGPQGAGITGELFF. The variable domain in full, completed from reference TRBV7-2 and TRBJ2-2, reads GAGVSQSPSNKVTEKGKDVELRCDPISGHTALYWYRQSLGQGLEFLIYFQGNSAPDKSGLPSDRFSAERTGGSVSTLTIQRTQQEDSAVYLCASSLSGPQGAGITGELFFGEGSRLTVL.

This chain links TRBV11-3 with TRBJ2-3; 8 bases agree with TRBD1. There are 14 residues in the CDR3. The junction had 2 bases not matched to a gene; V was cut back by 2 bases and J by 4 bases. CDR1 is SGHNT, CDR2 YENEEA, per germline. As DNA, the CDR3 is TGTGCCAGCAGCTTACAGGGGGCCTCAGATACGCAGTATTTT. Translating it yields CASSLQGASDTQYF.

The chain's CDR3 is CASSPGHLTSGELFF. Here the CDR3 DNA reads TGTGCCAGTAGTCCCGGACACTTGACCTCCGGGGAGCTGTTTTTT. This chain links TRBV19 with TRBJ2-2; D is possibly TRBD1 (5 bases). V was trimmed by 5 bases and J by 6 bases, leaving 16 bases between them. This CDR3 is built from 15 residues. Per germline, CDR1 LNHDA and CDR2 SQIVND (reference sequence).

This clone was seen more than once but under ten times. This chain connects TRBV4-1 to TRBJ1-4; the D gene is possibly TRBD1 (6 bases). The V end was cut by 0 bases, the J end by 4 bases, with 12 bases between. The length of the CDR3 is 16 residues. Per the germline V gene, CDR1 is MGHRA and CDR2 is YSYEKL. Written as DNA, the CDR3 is TGCGCCAGCAGCCAAGATCAGGACAGCCTTAATGAAAAACTGTTTTTT. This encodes CASSQDQDSLNEKLFF.

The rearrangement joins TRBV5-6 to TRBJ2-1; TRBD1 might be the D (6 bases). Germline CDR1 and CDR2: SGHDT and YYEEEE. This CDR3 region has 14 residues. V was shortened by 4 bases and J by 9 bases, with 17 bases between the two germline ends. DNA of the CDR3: TGTGCCAGCAGCCACGGGGCAGGGGATGGTGAGCAGTTCTTC. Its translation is CASSHGAGDGEQFF.

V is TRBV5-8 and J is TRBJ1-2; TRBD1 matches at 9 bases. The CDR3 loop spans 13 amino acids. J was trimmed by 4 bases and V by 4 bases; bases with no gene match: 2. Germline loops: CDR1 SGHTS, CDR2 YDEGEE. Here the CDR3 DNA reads TGTGCCAGCAGCCCGGGACAGGGCTATGGCTACACCTTC. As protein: CASSPGQGYGYTF.

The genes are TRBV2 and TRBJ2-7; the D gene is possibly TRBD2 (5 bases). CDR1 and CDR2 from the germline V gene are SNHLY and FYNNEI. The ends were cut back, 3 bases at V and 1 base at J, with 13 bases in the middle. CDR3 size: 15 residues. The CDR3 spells CASSDVGRASYEQYF. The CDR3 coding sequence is TGTGCCAGCAGTGACGTGGGGAGAGCGTCCTACGAGCAGTACTTC.

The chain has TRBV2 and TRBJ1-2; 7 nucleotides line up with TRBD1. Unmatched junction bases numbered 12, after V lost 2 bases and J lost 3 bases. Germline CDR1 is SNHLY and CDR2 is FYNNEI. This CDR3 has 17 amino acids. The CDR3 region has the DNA TGTGCCAGCAGTGAATTACGGCGACAGGGAATTGACTATGGCTACACCTTC. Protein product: CASSELRRQGIDYGYTF.

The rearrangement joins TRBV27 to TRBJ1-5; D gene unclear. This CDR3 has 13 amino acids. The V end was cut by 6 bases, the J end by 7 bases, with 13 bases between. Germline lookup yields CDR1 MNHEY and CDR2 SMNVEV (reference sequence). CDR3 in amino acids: CASSPDGRQPQHF. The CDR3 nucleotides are TGTGCCAGCAGCCCCGACGGGAGGCAGCCCCAGCATTTT.